This T cell receptor (beta chain) was captured in a study of cytomegalovirus exposure and HLA in healthy donors. Overall study results and limits: Cytomegalovirus status was reportedly diagnosed by the classifier with high sensitivity and specificity. Researchers counted 150 to 200 TCR beta chains as cytomegalovirus-associated.

A note on this clone: Its target is not known. A read error may produce the germline difference seen at one junction end.

Donors came from a validation cohort of fewer than 150 subjects, distinct from the first 666-subject cohort. TCRdb keeps only in-frame clones here, not all; method: immunoSEQ multiplex PCR. The table includes some 78,000 clones, about 95% detected once. CDR3 size: 15 residues. CDR1 SSHAT and CDR2 FNYEAQ come from the germline V gene (reference sequence). The TCR sequence derives from a man between 18 and 29 years old in good health and CMV-seropositive. Material for sequencing was PBMCs. The J gene is TRBJ1-3, the V gene TRBV7-7, with TRBD1 as a possible D gene (6 bases). The CDR3: CASSLHPGAGNTIYF. As DNA, the CDR3 is TGTGCTAGCAGCTTACACCCAGGGGCTGGAAACACCATATATTTT. Variable domain in full (rest from reference TRBV7-7 and TRBJ1-3): GAGVSQSPRYKVTKRGQDVTLRCDPISSHATLYWYQQALGQGPEFLTYFNYEAQPDKSGLPSDRFSAERPEGSISTLTIQRTEQRDSAMYRCASSLHPGAGNTIYFGEGSWLTVV.